This T cell receptor (beta chain) was captured by sequencing in a study of read filtering for tumor transcriptome and immune sequencing. For this clonotype: Possible read error: a much larger clone is one base away.

From roughly 400 ng of RNA, a library with molecular barcoded alpha/delta and beta/gamma adaptors was made. TCRdb fed the reads into MiXCR, producing one record per CDR3 protein. The sample contains around 48,000 distinct CDR3 sequences, approximately 18% of which appear only once. CDR1 is SGHNT and CDR2 is YENEEA in the germline V gene. The CDR3 consists of 13 residues. The sample consisted of a population of CD138-negative cells sorted from bone marrow. The receptor comes from a donor over 35 with multiple myeloma. The chain recombines TRBV11-3 with TRBJ1-2, with D tentatively TRBD1 (5 bases). CDR3 protein: CASSLGQFDGSTF. CDR3 sequence (DNA): TGTGCCAGCAGCTTGGGGCAATTTGATGGCTCCACCTTC.